This TCR beta chain was sequenced in a study of T cell responses to AZD1222 COVID-19 vaccine. V lost 0 bases, J lost 5 bases, and 11 bases lay in between. CDR1 SGHRS and CDR2 YFSETQ come from the germline V gene. The length of the CDR3 is 14 residues. Here immunoSEQ multiplex PCR was the method, and the copy in TCRdb shows in-frame clones only, minus some. The table lists some 180,000 clones, roughly 91% of them singletons. The chain is built from TRBV5-1 and TRBJ1-2; D not resolved. The sequence came from an adult who received the MenACWY meningococcal vaccine as a control. The sequencing used peripheral blood, collected 28 days after the second dose of the MenACWY control vaccine. The CDR3 DNA reads as TGCGCCAGCAGCTTGGGAGGGTTGGGATATGGCTACACCTTC. It yields the protein CASSLGGLGYGYTF.